This entry lists 26 T cell receptor beta chains sequenced from one sample in a study of low-dose radiotherapy and immunotherapy resistance in tumors. Noted time point: after trial treatment. Described treatment: LDRT plus nivolumab, ipilimumab, low-dose cyclophosphamide and aspirin (RACIN trial). PCR amplification of the TCRs was performed with Phusion for 20 to 25 PCR cycles, and it relied on a constant-region primer together with a V-primer adapter. TCRdb re-derived calls from the reads in MiXCR, one entry per CDR3 protein. The table lists over 50,000 distinct CDR3 sequences, 33% of them singletons, with over 7% in the top ten. Sequenced material: PBMCs, taken after low-dose radiotherapy plus immunotherapy. Source of these receptors: a male donor with rectosigmoid adenocarcinoma.

CDR3 coding DNA: TGCGCCAGCAGCGCCAAAGTAGAGAACACTGAAGCTTTCTTT. Protein sequence: CASSAKVENTEAFF. The gene calls are TRBV5-1 and TRBJ1-1; D unclear. The ends were cut back, 4 bases at V and 1 base at J, with 11 bases in the middle. The CDR3 is 14 residues long. Germline V gene data show CDR1 as SGHRS and CDR2 as YFSETQ.

Only a few counts were recorded for this clonotype. The chain employs TRBV5-3 and TRBJ1-4, with TRBD1 matching 12 bases. TRBV5-3 is filed as an ORF, its function uncertain. CDR3 length: 15 residues. The J segment lost 7 bases and the V segment lost 8 bases, leaving 9 bases of the junction unmatched. The CDR3 loop reads CASSAGTGGFEKLFF. CDR3 DNA sequence: TGTGCCAGCAGCGCCGGGACAGGGGGCTTTGAAAAACTGTTTTTT.

This clonotype was found many times. This sequence joins TRBV7-2 and TRBJ2-5; 8 positions agree with TRBD1. With 5 bases clipped from V and 4 bases from J, the junction kept 9 bases outside the gene matches. This CDR3 has 15 amino acids. Per the germline V gene, CDR1 is SGHTA and CDR2 is FQGNSA. The CDR3 reads CASSPRGLRGETQYF. CDR3 bases: TGTGCCAGCAGCCCCAGGGGGCTAAGAGGAGAGACCCAGTACTTC.

This chain joins TRBV5-1 and TRBJ2-1; 9 bases align to TRBD1. The germline gives CDR1 SGHRS, CDR2 YFSETQ. The CDR3 runs to 14 residues. The ends lost 5 bases at V and 4 bases at J; junction bases unmatched: 4. For the CDR3, the DNA is TGCGCCAGCAGTCGCGGGACAGGGTACAATGAGCAGTTCTTC. Protein product: CASSRGTGYNEQFF.

This clonotype was counted at least ten times. The chain links TRBV6-5 to TRBJ2-1; D gene ambiguous. The germline V gene has CDR1 MNHEY and CDR2 SVGAGI. Trimming pared 5 bases from V and 4 bases from J, leaving 9 bases between. The CDR3 extends over 13 amino acids. The CDR3 DNA follows: TGTGCCAGCAGTATCGACTGGTACAATGAGCAGTTCTTC. This encodes CASSIDWYNEQFF.

This clonotype came up many times. The V gene is TRBV5-5, the J gene TRBJ2-3; D perhaps matches TRBD1 (5 bases). V lost 0 bases, J lost 2 bases, and 10 bases lay in between. The CDR3 is 15 amino acids. The germline gives CDR1 SGHKS, CDR2 YYEKEE (reference sequence). CDR3 nucleotides: TGTGCCAGCAGCTTGGTGACAGCACCCACAGATACGCAGTATTTT. It is translated as CASSLVTAPTDTQYF.

This clonotype was recorded at least ten times. This sequence joins TRBV28 and TRBJ2-1, with a possible D match to TRBD1 (6 bases). Trimming stripped 4 bases from V and 7 bases from J, with 11 bases between. The CDR3 length is 13 residues. Germline V lookup: CDR1 MDHEN, CDR2 SYDVKM. The CDR3 DNA reads TGTGCCAGCAGTTATTACAGGGAGAATGAGCAGTTCTTC. Protein sequence: CASSYYRENEQFF.

The chain combines TRBV6-2 or TRBV6-3 with TRBJ2-5; 10 nucleotides align to TRBD2. The germline V gene encodes CDR1 MNHEY and CDR2 SVGEGT. V was clipped by 8 bases and J by 0 bases; unmatched bases: 6. CDR3 length: 15 residues. CDR3 protein: CASGSSGGHQETQYF. The CDR3 DNA reads TGTGCCAGCGGATCTAGCGGGGGACACCAAGAGACCCAGTACTTC.

Only a few counts were recorded for this clonotype. The chain carries TRBV3-1 and TRBJ2-1; 8 bases are a match to TRBD2. The germline V gene has CDR1 LGHDT and CDR2 YNNKEL (reference sequence). V shed 3 bases and J 0 bases; nucleotides not matched to a gene: 13. The CDR3 covers 19 residues. CDR3 DNA sequence: TGTGCCAGCAGCCAGATTAGCGGGGACCGCCCTAGCTCCTACAATGAGCAGTTCTTC. Its protein product is CASSQISGDRPSSYNEQFF.

The table lists this clonotype with many counts. The rearrangement uses TRBV19 and TRBJ2-7, with 11 bases that match TRBD1. This CDR3 spans 14 amino acids. In germline, CDR1 is LNHDA, CDR2 SQIVND (reference sequence). Trimming took 4 bases from V and 3 from J; bases not matched to a gene: 2. The CDR3 loop reads CASSRGQGVYEQYF. Here the CDR3 DNA reads TGTGCCAGTAGTAGGGGACAGGGGGTCTACGAGCAGTACTTC. Full variable domain (remainder filled in from reference TRBV19 and TRBJ2-7): DGGITQSPKYLFRKEGQNVTLSCEQNLNHDAMYWYRQDPGQGLRLIYYSQIVNDFQKGDIAEGYSVSREKKESFPLTVTSAQKNPTAFYLCASSRGQGVYEQYFGPGTRLTVT.

The chain employs TRBV4-2 and TRBJ2-1; 9 nucleotides align to TRBD2. Per germline, CDR1 LGHNA and CDR2 YNFKEQ. CDR3 length: 16 residues. J was trimmed by 8 bases and V by 0 bases; bases with no gene match: 8. Here the CDR3 DNA reads TGTGCCAGCAGCCAAGATTTGAGCGGGAGGACTGATGAGCAGTTCTTC. Protein sequence: CASSQDLSGRTDEQFF.

This clonotype was detected ten times or more. The CDR3 DNA reads as TGTGCCAGCAGCTTAGATGGGGCCCCTAATGAAAAACTGTTTTTT. Translated, it gives CASSLDGAPNEKLFF. The genes are TRBV11-2 and TRBJ1-4, with TRBD1 as a possible D gene (5 bases). CDR3 size: 15 residues. Germline V lookup: CDR1 SGHAT, CDR2 FQNNGV. Trimming stripped 0 bases from V and 3 bases from J, with 8 bases between.

This clonotype was seen repeatedly, ten times or more. V and J are TRBV20-1 and TRBJ2-7, with TRBD2 as a possible D gene (6 bases). Germline CDR1 reads DFQATT; CDR2 reads SNEGSKA (reference sequence). Trimming shortened V by 3 bases and J by 2 bases, and 14 bases separated the two germline ends. The CDR3 spans 14 residues. CDR3 nucleotides: TGCAGTGCTAGTTTGGGACTGTCCGCCTACGAGCAGTACTTC. Its protein is CSASLGLSAYEQYF.

J is TRBJ2-1 and V is TRBV6-2 or TRBV6-3; no definite D call. The CDR3 runs 13 residues. Germline lookup yields CDR1 MNHEY and CDR2 SVGEGT. V was trimmed by 5 bases and J by 5 bases, leaving 10 bases between them. In DNA form, the CDR3 reads TGTGCCAGCAGTGACTGGGGTCACAATGAGCAGTTCTTC. Translated: CASSDWGHNEQFF.

This clonotype was detected many times. The chain couples TRBV7-8 to TRBJ2-5; TRBD1 is a possible D gene (6 bases). Per germline, CDR1 SGHVS and CDR2 FQNEAQ. There are 15 residues in the CDR3. V dropped 1 base and J dropped 6 bases, with 15 bases sitting between them. The CDR3, as DNA: TGTGCCAGCAGCTTAGTTCTCAGGGGTGGAAAGACCCAGTACTTC. The encoded protein is CASSLVLRGGKTQYF. The variable domain in full, with the rest retrieved from reference TRBV7-8 and TRBJ2-5, is GAGVSQSPRYKVAKRGQDVALRCDPISGHVSLFWYQQALGQGPEFLTYFQNEAQLDKSGLPSDRFFAERPEGSVSTLKIQRTQQEDSAVYLCASSLVLRGGKTQYFGPGTRLLVL.

This clonotype counts as medium-sized. The chain has TRBV28 and TRBJ2-5; possible D gene TRBD1, 6 bases. Germline values: CDR1 MDHEN, CDR2 SYDVKM. This CDR3 contains 14 residues. Trimming removed 5 bases from V and 4 bases from J, with 14 bases in between. The CDR3, as DNA: TGTGCCAGCAGTAGACAGGTTCGGCCAGAGACCCAGTACTTC. Protein product: CASSRQVRPETQYF.

By share, this clonotype counts as medium-sized. V is TRBV5-6 and J is TRBJ2-1; a possible D gene is TRBD1 (6 bases). This CDR3 comprises 14 residues. The germline V gene has CDR1 SGHDT and CDR2 YYEEEE. V lost 5 bases, J lost 2 bases, and 11 bases lay in between. CDR3 sequence (DNA): TGTGCCAGCAGGACAGGTATGGCCTACAATGAGCAGTTCTTC. This translates into CASRTGMAYNEQFF.

The genes are TRBV19 and TRBJ1-2; 11 bases align to TRBD1. Trimming took 7 bases from V and 10 from J; bases not matched to a gene: 14. This CDR3 has 15 residues. Germline CDR1 LNHDA, CDR2 SQIVND (reference sequence). For the CDR3, the DNA is TGTGCCAGTACCCTGGGACAGGGGGGCCCATTCGACTACACCTTC. It yields the protein CASTLGQGGPFDYTF.

This clonotype has ten or more counts. The rearrangement joins TRBV5-1 to TRBJ2-1; the D gene could be TRBD1 or TRBD2 (5 bases each). The CDR3 is made up of 15 amino acids. CDR1 and CDR2 (germline): SGHRS, YFSETQ. With 3 bases removed from V and 0 bases from J, the gap between germline ends came to 10 bases. The CDR3: CASSSGTVSYNEQFF. CDR3 coding DNA: TGCGCCAGCAGCTCCGGGACGGTCTCCTACAATGAGCAGTTCTTC.

J is TRBJ1-2 and V is TRBV28; D gene unclear. V lost 6 bases and J 8 bases, leaving 10 bases between the germline ends. The germline gives CDR1 MDHEN, CDR2 SYDVKM. The CDR3 contains 11 residues. The DNA for the CDR3 is TGTGCCAGCAGCGCCGGGGAAGGCTACACCTTC. It encodes CASSAGEGYTF.

In its sample, this clonotype was seen many times. The rearrangement uses TRBV11-3 and TRBJ2-7; no clear D gene. Germline V gene data show CDR1 as SGHNT and CDR2 as YENEEA. The CDR3 loop spans 15 amino acids. Trimming took 2 bases from V and 2 from J, leaving 13 bases between them. The CDR3 sequence is CASSLSHRPTYEQYF. In DNA, the CDR3 is TGTGCCAGCAGCTTATCGCACAGACCAACCTACGAGCAGTACTTC. The entire variable domain, with the rest obtained from reference TRBV11-3 and TRBJ2-7, is as follows: EAGVVQSPRYKIIEKKQPVAFWCNPISGHNTLYWYLQNLGQGPELLIRYENEEAVDDSQLPKDRFSAERLKGVDSTLKIQPAELGDSAVYLCASSLSHRPTYEQYFGPGTRLTVT.

The gene calls are TRBV4-2 and TRBJ1-1; D is unresolved. Between the trimmed V and J ends, which lost 0 bases and 1 base, there was a span of 6 bases. From germline, CDR1 is LGHNA and CDR2 YNFKEQ. The CDR3 has 14 residues. CDR3 DNA: TGTGCCAGCAGCCAAGATAGACGGAACACTGAAGCTTTCTTT. This codes for CASSQDRRNTEAFF.

This clonotype was counted at least ten times. CDR3 sequence (DNA): TGCGCCAGCAGCTTGACAGGCCGTACCTACAATGAGCAGTTCTTC. This translates into CASSLTGRTYNEQFF. The chain is built from TRBV5-1 and TRBJ2-1; a weak D match, TRBD1 (5 bases). The V gene's germline CDR1 is SGHRS and CDR2 YFSETQ. The CDR3 is 15 residues long. The V end lost 1 base, the J end lost 2 bases, and 10 bases lay between the germline ends.

The chain carries TRBV28 and TRBJ2-7; TRBD2 aligns across 7 bases. This CDR3 spans 16 amino acids. The V gene end was trimmed by 3 bases and the J gene end by 0 bases; junction bases not matched to a gene: 8. Germline CDR1 MDHEN, CDR2 SYDVKM. As DNA, the CDR3 is TGTGCCAGCAGTTTTCACCTAGCGGACCTCTCCTACGAGCAGTACTTC. Protein sequence: CASSFHLADLSYEQYF. Together with reference TRBV28 and TRBJ2-7, the CDR3 gives the full variable domain: DVKVTQSSRYLVKRTGEKVFLECVQDMDHENMFWYRQDPGLGLRLIYFSYDVKMKEKGDIPEGYSVSREKKERFSLILESASTNQTSMYLCASSFHLADLSYEQYFGPGTRLTVT.

The rearrangement joins TRBV15 to TRBJ2-1; a weak D match, TRBD1 (6 bases). The CDR3 consists of 19 residues. Germline V gene sequence: CDR1 LNHNV, CDR2 YYDKDF (reference sequence). The V and J ends lost 0 bases and 3 bases respectively, with 21 bases between them. CDR3 DNA: TGTGCCACCAGCAGAGATCCCCAGGGGATGTCCGCATTCTACAATGAGCAGTTCTTC. This encodes CATSRDPQGMSAFYNEQFF.

This clonotype has ten or more counts. J is TRBJ2-3 and V is TRBV7-8; D not certain. There are 15 residues in the CDR3. Germline V gene data show CDR1 as SGHVS and CDR2 as FQNEAQ. Deletions cut 3 bases from V and 5 bases from J, with 15 bases between. The CDR3 is CASSFIQEVLDTQYF. CDR3 sequence (DNA): TGTGCCAGCAGCTTTATTCAGGAAGTCTTAGATACGCAGTATTTT.